Following are 23 T cell receptor beta chains from one sample sequenced in a study of blood T cell repertoires in COVID-19. TCRdb's table, derived via immunoSEQ multiplex PCR, lists solely in-frame clones and lacks some. The repertoire holds 130,000 to 150,000 clones, with more than 75% as singletons. Sequencing was performed on peripheral blood. These TCRs come from a man aged 45-65 years who had recovered from COVID-19.

The J gene is TRBJ1-4, the V gene TRBV19; perhaps TRBD1 as D (5 bases). The germline V and J ends were trimmed by 3 bases and 3 bases, with 11 bases remaining between them. The CDR3 is 15 amino acids. Per germline, CDR1 LNHDA and CDR2 SQIVND (reference sequence). The CDR3, as DNA: TGTGCCAGTAGTATGTGGCAGGGATCTAATGAAAAACTGTTTTTT. Translating gives CASSMWQGSNEKLFF.

In this sample, this clone turned up once. The V and J genes are TRBV25-1 and TRBJ1-5, with D possibly matching TRBD1 (6 bases). The CDR3 spans 14 residues. CDR1 MGHDK and CDR2 SYGVNS come from the germline V gene. Trimming cost V 4 bases and J 6 bases, with 13 bases left between them. The CDR3 DNA sequence: TGTGCCAGCAGTGCCCCAGGGGATGCTCAGCCCCAGCATTTT. This encodes CASSAPGDAQPQHF.

This clone was found once. This chain connects TRBV19 to TRBJ2-1, with TRBD2 matching 7 bases. Germline CDR1 and CDR2: LNHDA and SQIVND (reference sequence). The CDR3 loop spans 16 amino acids. V trimming: 0 bases; J trimming: 3 bases; junction bases outside the gene matches: 5. The CDR3 sequence is CASSIDRGGGYNEQFF. The CDR3 nucleotides read TGTGCCAGTAGTATAGATCGCGGGGGTGGCTACAATGAGCAGTTCTTC.

The chain couples TRBV4-3 to TRBJ2-5; no clear D. Germline-derived CDR1 and CDR2 are LGHNA and YSLEER. This CDR3 has 14 residues. The V and J ends lost 1 base and 5 bases respectively, with 11 bases between them. CDR3 residues: CASSQAVTRETQYF. The CDR3 region has the DNA TGCGCCAGCAGCCAAGCTGTGACAAGGGAGACCCAGTACTTC.

The CDR3 region is CAIRKGDSGNTIYF. The CDR3 coding sequence is TGTGCCATCCGGAAAGGGGACTCTGGAAACACCATATATTTT. This chain links TRBV10-3 with TRBJ1-3; D possibly corresponds to TRBD1 (5 bases). Trimming cost V 8 bases and J 0 bases, with 11 bases left between them. Germline loops: CDR1 ENHRY, CDR2 SYGVKD. The CDR3 sequence is 14 residues long.

This clone was observed once. The gene calls are TRBV7-9 and TRBJ2-1, with 10 bases that match TRBD1. Germline CDR1 and CDR2: SEHNR and FQNEAQ (reference sequence). The ends lost 5 bases at V and 3 bases at J; junction bases unmatched: 10. This CDR3 contains 17 residues. As DNA, the CDR3 is TGTGCCAGCAGCCCCCATGACAGGGGGCGAGTCTACAATGAGCAGTTCTTC. It codes for CASSPHDRGRVYNEQFF.

The rearrangement links TRBV3-1 (or the pseudogene TRBV3-2) to TRBJ1-2; 7 bases line up with TRBD1. Germline assignment: CDR1 LGHDT and CDR2 YNNKEL (reference sequence). The V and J ends lost 4 bases and 7 bases, in that order; junction bases with no gene match: 9. The CDR3 has 14 amino acids. The DNA for the CDR3 is TGTGCCAGCAGCCGTGGGACAGACTGGGGTGGCTACACCTTC. This encodes CASSRGTDWGGYTF.

The chain employs TRBV7-9 and TRBJ2-3; D possibly corresponds to TRBD2 (6 bases). Germline V lookup: CDR1 SEHNR, CDR2 FQNEAQ (reference sequence). The CDR3 loop spans 15 amino acids. The V and J ends lost 5 bases and 3 bases respectively, with 15 bases between them. In DNA form, the CDR3 reads TGTGCCAGCAGCGGGGGGTCGGGGACTACAGATACGCAGTATTTT. This codes for CASSGGSGTTDTQYF.

The J gene is TRBJ2-5, the V gene TRBV5-1; weak D call: TRBD2 (6 bases). Trimming removed 5 bases from V and 3 bases from J, with 17 bases in between. The CDR3 loop spans 15 amino acids. Germline CDR1 and CDR2: SGHRS and YFSETQ. The CDR3 coding sequence is TGCGCCAGCAGACAAAAACCGGGGGTAGAAGAGACCCAGTACTTC. It is translated as CASRQKPGVEETQYF.

The chain combines TRBV5-6 with TRBJ2-7; TRBD1 is a possible D gene (7 bases). Trimming took off 4 bases at V and 3 bases at J, with 20 bases between the two ends. The CDR3 runs to 16 residues. Germline V CDR1 and CDR2: SGHDT, YYEEEE. CDR3 residues: CASSPEGGQKYYEQYF. The DNA of the CDR3 is TGTGCCAGCAGCCCCGAGGGGGGACAGAAATACTACGAGCAGTACTTC.

J is TRBJ2-5 and V is TRBV5-1, with TRBD2 matching over 12 bases. With 2 bases clipped from V and 6 bases from J, the junction kept 14 bases outside the gene matches. The germline CDR1 and CDR2 sequences are SGHRS and YFSETQ. This CDR3 has 18 amino acids. CDR3 region: CASSLSGLAGPPEKTQYF. Here the CDR3 DNA reads TGCGCCAGCAGCTTATCAGGACTAGCGGGGCCTCCGGAGAAGACCCAGTACTTC. Drawing the rest from reference TRBV5-1 and TRBJ2-5, the complete variable domain is KAGVTQTPRYLIKTRGQQVTLSCSPISGHRSVSWYQQTPGQGLQFLFEYFSETQRNKGNFPGRFSGRQFSNSRSEMNVSTLELGDSALYLCASSLSGLAGPPEKTQYFGPGTRLLVL.

The CDR3 is CASSFQGNYGYTF. For the CDR3, the DNA is TGTGCCAGCAGCTTCCAGGGAAACTATGGCTACACCTTC. The chain employs TRBV13 and TRBJ1-2; D may be TRBD1 (5 bases). The germline V and J ends were trimmed by 3 bases and 2 bases, with 7 bases remaining between them. The CDR3 contains 13 residues. Germline V gives CDR1 PRHDT, CDR2 FYEKMQ (reference sequence).

V gene TRBV2 combines with J gene TRBJ1-4; tentatively, D is TRBD1 (5 bases). The CDR3 sequence is 13 residues long. Between the trimmed V and J ends, which lost 6 bases and 5 bases, there was a span of 10 bases. Germline lookup yields CDR1 SNHLY and CDR2 FYNNEI. Written as DNA, the CDR3 is TGTGCCAGCAGGGGACTGATAAATGAAAAACTGTTTTTT. It yields the protein CASRGLINEKLFF.

The rearrangement joins TRBV19 to TRBJ1-1, with 7 bases matching TRBD1. Germline CDR1 reads LNHDA; CDR2 reads SQIVND (reference sequence). The junction had 10 bases not matched to a gene; V was cut back by 6 bases and J by 6 bases. The CDR3 has 14 amino acids. CDR3 loop: CASRGDSGASEAFF. CDR3 sequence (DNA): TGTGCCAGTAGGGGGGACAGTGGGGCATCTGAAGCTTTCTTT.

The chain uses TRBV11-2 and TRBJ2-1, with 7 bases aligning to TRBD2. The CDR3 is made up of 14 amino acids. Germline CDR1 SGHAT, CDR2 FQNNGV. V lost 1 base to trimming and J lost 7 bases; unmatched junction nucleotides: 4. DNA for the CDR3: TGTGCCAGCAGCTTAGGCGGGGAGGGGAATGAGCAGTTCTTC. Encoded protein: CASSLGGEGNEQFF.

J is TRBJ2-2 and V is TRBV7-2, with D uncertain. The CDR3 runs to 15 residues. CDR1 is SGHTA, CDR2 FQGNSA, per germline. Trimming pared 5 bases from V and 4 bases from J, leaving 14 bases between. CDR3 protein: CASSPEPLITGELFF. The DNA of the CDR3 is TGTGCCAGCAGCCCCGAGCCGCTGATCACCGGGGAGCTGTTTTTT. The full variable domain, its missing parts supplied by reference TRBV7-2 and TRBJ2-2, is GAGVSQSPSNKVTEKGKDVELRCDPISGHTALYWYRQSLGQGLEFLIYFQGNSAPDKSGLPSDRFSAERTGGSVSTLTIQRTQQEDSAVYLCASSPEPLITGELFFGEGSRLTVL.

This sequence joins TRBV5-1 and TRBJ2-7; maybe TRBD1 (5 bases). Germline V gives CDR1 SGHRS, CDR2 YFSETQ. Trimming took 4 bases from V and 5 from J, leaving 16 bases between them. The CDR3 is 14 amino acids. CDR3 sequence: CASSPGPGPNEQYF. The CDR3, as DNA: TGCGCCAGCAGCCCTGGACCAGGGCCCAACGAGCAGTACTTC.

This chain connects TRBV7-6 to TRBJ2-7; 13 bases map to TRBD2. The junction had 0 bases not matched to a gene; V was cut back by 5 bases and J by 2 bases. Per germline, CDR1 SGHVS and CDR2 FNYEAQ. This CDR3 is 14 amino acids long. The CDR3 DNA is TGTGCCAGCAGCGGGACTAGCGGGGCCTACGAGCAGTACTTC. This gives the protein CASSGTSGAYEQYF. Based on the CDR3 plus reference TRBV7-6 and TRBJ2-7, the full variable domain is GAGVSQSPRYKVTKRGQDVALRCDPISGHVSLYWYRQALGQGPEFLTYFNYEAQQDKSGLPNDRFSAERPEGSISTLTIQRTEQRDSAMYRCASSGTSGAYEQYFGPGTRLTVT.

The J gene is TRBJ2-5, the V gene TRBV4-3; 7 bases match TRBD1. The germline gives CDR1 LGHNA, CDR2 YSLEER. Unmatched junction bases numbered 8, after V lost 0 bases and J lost 4 bases. The CDR3 runs 16 residues. CDR3 nucleotides: TGCGCCAGCAGCCAAGATCAGACAGGGTGGGGAGAGACCCAGTACTTC. It is translated as CASSQDQTGWGETQYF.

This chain joins TRBV7-2 and TRBJ2-2; D gene uncertain. The V end was cut by 5 bases, the J end by 3 bases, with 16 bases between. Germline values: CDR1 SGHTA, CDR2 FQGNSA. The CDR3 extends over 16 amino acids. The CDR3 DNA is TGTGCCAGCAGCACAGTAGGAAGTTCAGACACCGGGGAGCTGTTTTTT. Its translation is CASSTVGSSDTGELFF.

This chain uses TRBV10-3 with TRBJ1-4; 8 bases agree with TRBD1. Germline CDR1 and CDR2: ENHRY and SYGVKD. The V and J ends lost 0 bases and 10 bases, in that order; junction bases with no gene match: 10. The CDR3 length is 16 residues. The CDR3 protein is CAISESTGVYPRKLFF. CDR3 in DNA: TGTGCCATCAGTGAGTCGACAGGGGTATACCCCCGAAAACTGTTTTTT.

V usage is TRBV9 and J usage is TRBJ2-7; a possible D gene is TRBD2 (7 bases). Germline V CDR1 and CDR2: SGDLS, YYNGEE. The CDR3 is 15 residues long. V lost 0 bases and J 2 bases, leaving 12 bases between the germline ends. The CDR3 sequence: CASSVGGGHTYEQYF. CDR3 sequence (DNA): TGTGCCAGCAGCGTAGGCGGGGGACATACCTACGAGCAGTACTTC.

The chain combines TRBV7-9 with TRBJ1-5; D is undetermined. V gave up 2 bases and J gave up 1 base, with 6 bases separating them. The CDR3 is made up of 14 amino acids. Germline assignment: CDR1 SEHNR and CDR2 FQNEAQ (reference sequence). The CDR3 reads CASSLSQSNQPQHF. In DNA form, the CDR3 reads TGTGCCAGCAGCTTATCACAGAGCAATCAGCCCCAGCATTTT.